In its sample, the clone carrying this T cell receptor beta chain is medium-sized. As yet, its antigen is unknown. V shed 6 bases, J shed 8 bases, and the junction held 7 bases outside the gene matches. CDR3 length: 14 residues. Study-level points and caveats: Whole repertoires were not studied in the larger cohort, only one V-J beta rearrangement.

Full-length variable regions came from constant-region reverse primers plus semi-nested Nested Universal Primer A PCR. TCRdb re-called the 5' RACE reads through MiXCR, storing one row per CDR3 protein. Among approximately 5,700 distinct CDR3 sequences listed, 30% to 40% were seen once. Naive CD4+ T cells were purified with Tregs depleted by CD25. The rearrangement uses TRBV12-3 or TRBV12-4 and TRBJ1-2, with TRBD1 matching over 12 bases. The clonotype was recovered from a female donor with breast cancer. Input material: naive CD4+ T cells sorted from a lymph node. Noted subset: naive CD4+ T cells, CD4+CD45RA+CD25-. The CDR3 reads CASRASGTGGGYTF. CDR3 bases: TGTGCCAGCAGAGCTTCCGGGACAGGGGGCGGCTACACCTTC.